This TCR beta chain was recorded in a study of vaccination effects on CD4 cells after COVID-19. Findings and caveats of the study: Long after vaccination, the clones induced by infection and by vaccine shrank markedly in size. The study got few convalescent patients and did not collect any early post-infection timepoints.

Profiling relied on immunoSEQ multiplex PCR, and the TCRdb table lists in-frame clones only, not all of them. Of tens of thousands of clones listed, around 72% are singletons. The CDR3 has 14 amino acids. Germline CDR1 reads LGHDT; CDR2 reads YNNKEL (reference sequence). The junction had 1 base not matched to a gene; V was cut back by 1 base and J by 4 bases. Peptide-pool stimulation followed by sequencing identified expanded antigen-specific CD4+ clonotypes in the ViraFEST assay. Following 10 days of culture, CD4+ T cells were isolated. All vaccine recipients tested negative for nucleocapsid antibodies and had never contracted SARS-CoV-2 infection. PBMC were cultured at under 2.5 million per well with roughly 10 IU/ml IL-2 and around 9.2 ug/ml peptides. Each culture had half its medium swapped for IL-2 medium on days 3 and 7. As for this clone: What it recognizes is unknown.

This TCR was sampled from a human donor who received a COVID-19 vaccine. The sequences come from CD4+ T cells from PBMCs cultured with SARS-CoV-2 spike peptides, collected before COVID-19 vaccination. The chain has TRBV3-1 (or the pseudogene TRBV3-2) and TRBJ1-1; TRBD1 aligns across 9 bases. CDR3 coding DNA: TGTGCCAGCAGCCAAGGGACAGGGGCCACTGAAGCTTTCTTT. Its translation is CASSQGTGATEAFF.